What follows are 4 T cell receptor beta chains derived from one specimen sequenced in a study of siplizumab effects on memory and regulatory T cells. The table came from immunoSEQ multiplex PCR; TCRdb's copy has only in-frame clones and leaves some out. The repertoire holds around 100,000 clones, with 85% to 95% as singletons. The sequenced sample consisted of non-Treg CD4+ T cells sorted from blood. These receptors were obtained from a human donor in good health.

This rearrangement joins TRBV7-9 to TRBJ2-7; D might be TRBD2 (5 bases). The CDR3 runs to 14 residues. Trimming took 1 base from V and 2 from J, leaving 9 bases between them. CDR1 and CDR2 from the germline V gene are SEHNR and FQNEAQ (reference sequence). The CDR3 spells CASSLGPTTYEQYF. CDR3 nucleotide sequence: TGTGCCAGCAGCTTAGGACCGACTACCTACGAGCAGTACTTC.

The chain joins TRBV15 to TRBJ1-5; the match to TRBD1 covers 7 bases. Unmatched junction bases numbered 5, after V lost 5 bases and J lost 1 base. Per germline, CDR1 LNHNV and CDR2 YYDKDF (reference sequence). The length of the CDR3 is 15 residues. This chain's CDR3 is CATSAGGGSNQPQHF. CDR3 DNA: TGTGCCACCAGCGCAGGGGGGGGGAGCAATCAGCCCCAGCATTTT.

This sequence joins TRBV11-2 and TRBJ1-2; D is unclear. The V gene lost 5 bases and the J gene lost 4 bases, with 11 bases spanning the gap. Germline assignment: CDR1 SGHAT and CDR2 FQNNGV. CDR3 length: 13 amino acids. The CDR3 nucleotides read TGTGCCAGCAGCCCGCGGGCAGTCTATGGCTACACCTTC. It yields the protein CASSPRAVYGYTF.

V and J are TRBV4-2 and TRBJ2-1; TRBD1 aligns across 7 bases. This CDR3 has 17 amino acids. Germline loops: CDR1 LGHNA, CDR2 YNFKEQ. Germline trimming cut 4 bases from V and 4 bases from J; bases unmatched to any gene: 13. CDR3 DNA: TGTGCCAGCAGCCGCAAGAAAACCGGGACAGAATACAATGAGCAGTTCTTC. Its protein is CASSRKKTGTEYNEQFF.